Included here is one T cell receptor beta chain sequence, with context. The data originate from a study of blood T cell repertoires in COVID-19. The CDR3 consists of 15 residues. V lost 2 bases to trimming and J lost 4 bases; unmatched junction nucleotides: 5. Germline V gives CDR1 MNHEY, CDR2 SVGAGI. Some clones are missing from TCRdb's copy, which holds only in-frame ones; the method was immunoSEQ multiplex PCR. This table has approximately 97,000 clones, more than 85% appearing once. Material for sequencing was peripheral blood. The TCR sequence derives from a man between 18 and 29 years old with acute or convalescent COVID-19. The rearrangement links TRBV6-5 to TRBJ1-3; 7 nucleotides line up with TRBD1. CDR3 protein: CASSYTGTVGNTIYF. CDR3 sequence (DNA): TGTGCCAGCAGTTACACCGGGACAGTCGGAAACACCATATATTTT.